The present T cell receptor beta chain was sequenced within a study of CD8 T cells in ankylosing spondylitis. Study-wide findings and caveats: As reported, disease-linked clones showed significant enrichment in matched ankylosing spondylitis synovial fluid. Both synovial fluid and blood in reactive arthritis had previously been reported to carry some motif variants.

Using its own MiXCR run on the 5' RACE reads, TCRdb lists one record per CDR3 protein. The sample lists 200,000 to 250,000 distinct CDR3 sequences, around a tenth occurring once. Note on this clonotype: Its antigen is unidentified.

With V trimmed by 5 bases and J by 5 bases, 16 bases remained unmatched. Germline V gives CDR1 MNHNS, CDR2 SASEGT. The CDR3 spans 17 residues. The sequenced material came from blood, either unsorted or a sorted T cell fraction (not recorded which). The V and J genes are TRBV6-1 and TRBJ1-1; 8 bases are shared with TRBD1. The receptor was isolated from a male donor with ankylosing spondylitis or in good health (not recorded which). The CDR3 sequence: CASSQQPLDRAGTEAFF. The CDR3 nucleotides read TGTGCCAGCAGTCAACAACCTTTGGACAGGGCGGGGACTGAAGCTTTCTTT.